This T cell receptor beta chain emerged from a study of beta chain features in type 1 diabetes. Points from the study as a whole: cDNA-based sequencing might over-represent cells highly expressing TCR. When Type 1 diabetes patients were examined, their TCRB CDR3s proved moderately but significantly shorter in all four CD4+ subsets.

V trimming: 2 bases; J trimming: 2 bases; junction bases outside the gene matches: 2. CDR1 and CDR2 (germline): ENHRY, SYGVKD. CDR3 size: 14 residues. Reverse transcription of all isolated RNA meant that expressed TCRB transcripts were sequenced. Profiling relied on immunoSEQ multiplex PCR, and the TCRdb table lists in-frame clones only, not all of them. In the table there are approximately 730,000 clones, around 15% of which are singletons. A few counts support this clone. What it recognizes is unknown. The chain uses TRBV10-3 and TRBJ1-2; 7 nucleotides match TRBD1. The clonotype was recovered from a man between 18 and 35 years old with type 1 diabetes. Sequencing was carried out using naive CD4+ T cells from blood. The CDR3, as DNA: TGTGCCATCAGTGAGACGGACAGGAACTATGGCTACACCTTC. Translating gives CAISETDRNYGYTF.